These 19 T cell receptor beta chains were sequenced from one sample in a study of cytomegalovirus exposure and HLA in healthy donors. The PCR had 60 Vbeta and 13 Jbeta primers. Generated by immunoSEQ multiplex PCR, the TCRdb table keeps only in-frame clones and is missing some. The sample carries 150,000 to 180,000 clones, roughly 70% recorded once. The specimen sequenced was PBMCs. Receptor source: a man aged 25 to 40 in good health and CMV-seronegative.

This clone has a single count. V and J are TRBV27 and TRBJ1-1; 7 bases fit TRBD1. The CDR3 is 13 residues long. Germline V gives CDR1 MNHEY, CDR2 SMNVEV (reference sequence). With V trimmed by 5 bases and J by 6 bases, 6 bases remained unmatched. The CDR3 coding sequence is TGTGCCAGCAGTGAACAGGGGAGACCTGAAGCTTTCTTT. Translation: CASSEQGRPEAFF.

Turning to this clone: This specimen includes other DNA sequences encoding the same CDR3. The chain links TRBV14 to TRBJ1-2, with TRBD1 matching 7 bases. This CDR3 is built from 13 residues. V shed 3 bases and J 2 bases; nucleotides not matched to a gene: 0. Germline V gene sequence: CDR1 SGHDN, CDR2 FVKESK. In nucleotides, the CDR3 is TGTGCCAGCAGCCAGGGACAGAACTATGGCTACACCTTC. This translates into CASSQGQNYGYTF.

The rearrangement links TRBV5-4 to TRBJ1-1, with a possible D match to TRBD1 (5 bases). Looked up from germline, CDR1 is SGHNT and CDR2 is YYREEE (reference sequence). The V end lost 4 bases, the J end lost 5 bases, and 15 bases lay between the germline ends. This CDR3 is 14 amino acids long. The CDR3 DNA is TGTGCCAGCAGCCGGTGGGGGGGTAGGACTGAAGCTTTCTTT. Protein product: CASSRWGGRTEAFF.

V is TRBV5-4 and J is TRBJ2-1; 10 nucleotides agree with TRBD2. The germline V gene encodes CDR1 SGHNT and CDR2 YYREEE (reference sequence). The CDR3 length is 16 residues. V was clipped by 0 bases and J by 8 bases; unmatched bases: 8. The CDR3 loop is CASSLEYSGGLDEQFF. The DNA of the CDR3 is TGTGCCAGCAGCTTGGAGTATAGCGGGGGGCTGGATGAGCAGTTCTTC.

This sequence joins TRBV9 and TRBJ2-1; 9 bases line up with TRBD1. Germline V gene data show CDR1 as SGDLS and CDR2 as YYNGEE. The length of the CDR3 is 17 residues. V trimming: 4 bases; J trimming: 4 bases; junction bases outside the gene matches: 12. CDR3 protein: CASSPNYGTGIYNEQFF. CDR3 coding DNA: TGTGCCAGCAGCCCCAATTACGGGACAGGGATTTACAATGAGCAGTTCTTC. Full variable domain (remainder filled in from reference TRBV9 and TRBJ2-1): DSGVTQTPKHLITATGQRVTLRCSPRSGDLSVYWYQQSLDQGLQFLIQYYNGEERAKGNILERFSAQQFPDLHSELNLSSLELGDSALYFCASSPNYGTGIYNEQFFGPGTRLTVL.

This clone showed up just once. This chain uses TRBV11-2 with TRBJ2-1, with 11 positions matching TRBD2. Trimming at V came to 5 bases and at J to 5 bases, leaving 8 bases not matched to a gene. Germline V lookup: CDR1 SGHAT, CDR2 FQNNGV. The CDR3 totals 16 residues. CDR3 protein: CASSIVAGGPNNEQFF. The CDR3 DNA follows: TGTGCCAGCAGCATCGTAGCGGGGGGGCCGAACAATGAGCAGTTCTTC.

In its sample, this clone was seen once. J is TRBJ2-1 and V is TRBV5-6, with 11 bases identical to TRBD2. The CDR3 is made up of 16 amino acids. V dropped 0 bases and J dropped 4; count of bases not matched to a gene: 3. The germline gives CDR1 SGHDT, CDR2 YYEEEE. This CDR3 reads CASSLAVAGGYNEQFF. CDR3 bases: TGTGCCAGCAGCTTGGCGGTAGCGGGGGGGTACAATGAGCAGTTCTTC.

The chain is built from TRBV5-1 and TRBJ2-7; 9 positions match TRBD1. This CDR3 region has 17 residues. CDR1 and CDR2 from the germline V gene are SGHRS and YFSETQ. The V and J ends lost 3 bases and 2 bases, in that order; junction bases with no gene match: 12. CDR3: CASSYSFPGQGTYEQYF. The CDR3 region has the DNA TGCGCCAGCAGCTATTCCTTTCCGGGACAGGGAACCTACGAGCAGTACTTC.

Comment on this clone: Different DNA sequences within this sample yield the same CDR3. The chain has TRBV7-8 and TRBJ2-5; 8 bases fit TRBD2. CDR3 size: 15 residues. Germline CDR1 and CDR2: SGHVS and FQNEAQ. The ends lost 0 bases at V and 5 bases at J; junction bases unmatched: 5. The CDR3 region has the DNA TGTGCCAGCAGCTTAGCATCGGGGGGGCTGGAGACCCAGTACTTC. Translation: CASSLASGGLETQYF. Based on the CDR3 plus reference TRBV7-8 and TRBJ2-5, the full variable domain is GAGVSQSPRYKVAKRGQDVALRCDPISGHVSLFWYQQALGQGPEFLTYFQNEAQLDKSGLPSDRFFAERPEGSVSTLKIQRTQQEDSAVYLCASSLASGGLETQYFGPGTRLLVL.

This clone was seen a handful of times. This sequence joins TRBV28 and TRBJ2-6; TRBD2 might be the D (6 bases). Germline V gene sequence: CDR1 MDHEN, CDR2 SYDVKM. CDR3 length equals 19 residues. V was cut by 5 bases and J by 4 bases, with 24 bases left in between. The CDR3, as DNA: TGTGCCAGCAGTACTTTACTCGGGGGACCTCCTGGGGGGGCCAACGTCCTGACTTTC. Its translation is CASSTLLGGPPGGANVLTF.

The chain joins TRBV10-3 to TRBJ2-3, with 11 bases identical to TRBD2. Germline values: CDR1 ENHRY, CDR2 SYGVKD. V lost 2 bases, J lost 4 bases, and 5 bases stayed unmatched. This CDR3 is built from 16 residues. DNA for the CDR3: TGTGCCATCAGTGAGACTAGCGGGGGCGAGGCAGATACGCAGTATTTT. Translating it yields CAISETSGGEADTQYF.

The chain employs TRBV4-3 and TRBJ2-1; 7 positions match TRBD2. Germline-derived CDR1 and CDR2 are LGHNA and YSLEER. V lost 4 bases to trimming and J lost 2 bases; unmatched junction nucleotides: 8. This CDR3 spans 16 amino acids. This chain's CDR3 is CASSPARLAPYNEQFF. In nucleotides, the CDR3 is TGCGCCAGCAGCCCAGCGCGACTAGCCCCCTACAATGAGCAGTTCTTC.

The chain joins TRBV5-6 to TRBJ1-6; D unresolved. Trimming removed 2 bases at V and 10 bases at J, with 13 bases between. CDR3 size: 14 residues. CDR1 is SGHDT and CDR2 is YYEEEE in the germline V gene. The CDR3 coding sequence is TGTGCCAGCAGCTTATCGGGGTCGGGCTCACCCCTCCACTTT. Its translation: CASSLSGSGSPLHF.

The chain combines TRBV5-1 with TRBJ2-5, with 7 bases aligning to TRBD2. CDR3 length equals 16 residues. The germline V gene has CDR1 SGHRS and CDR2 YFSETQ. Trimming cost V 4 bases and J 3 bases; bases outside gene matches: 12. The CDR3 DNA sequence: TGCGCCAGCAGCGCTGGCCCCCCCGCGGGGGAAGAGACCCAGTACTTC. Translating gives CASSAGPPAGEETQYF.

In its sample, this clone was seen a few times. The junction departs from germline at one end; a sequencing error may be responsible. The V gene is TRBV10-3, the J gene TRBJ1-2; the match to TRBD1 covers 10 bases. This CDR3 is built from 13 residues. Germline V gene lookup returns CDR1 ENHRY and CDR2 SYGVKD. Here the CDR3 DNA reads TGTGCCATCAGTGGCCGGGACAGGGGCGGCTACCCCTTC. This gives the protein CAISGRDRGGYPF.

This sequence joins TRBV28 and TRBJ2-7; D may be TRBD1 (6 bases). This CDR3 is 12 amino acids long. Germline loops: CDR1 MDHEN, CDR2 SYDVKM. Trimming stripped 6 bases from V and 6 bases from J, with 12 bases between. The CDR3, as DNA: TGTGCCAGCAGAGGGACAAGCCGCGAGCAGTACTTC. Translating gives CASRGTSREQYF.

A word on this clone: The junction departs from the called germline gene at one end, perhaps through a read error. This chain links TRBV7-2 with TRBJ1-5; D not certain. Germline assignment: CDR1 SGHTA and CDR2 FQGNSA. CDR3 length equals 15 residues. The CDR3 spells CASSLDISGNQPQNF. CDR3 bases: TGTGCCAGCAGCTTAGATATCTCCGGGAATCAGCCCCAGAATTTT.

The sample holds a few counts of this clone. V and J are TRBV2 and TRBJ1-4; TRBD1 matches at 8 bases. V was pared by 4 bases and J by 4 bases, with 5 bases of the junction left unmatched. The CDR3 covers 15 residues. CDR1 and CDR2 from the germline V gene are SNHLY and FYNNEI. The CDR3 DNA reads TGTGCCAGCAGTGGGGACAGGCCGAATAATGAAAAACTGTTTTTT. The encoded protein is CASSGDRPNNEKLFF.

The rearrangement joins TRBV30 to TRBJ2-5; D possibly corresponds to TRBD1 (6 bases). The CDR3 contains 14 residues. Deletions cut 0 bases from V and 2 bases from J, with 10 bases between. CDR1 is GTSNPN and CDR2 is SVGIG in the germline V gene (reference sequence). CDR3 sequence (DNA): TGTGCCTGGAGTGTACAGGGATCTCAAGAGACCCAGTACTTC. Translating it yields CAWSVQGSQETQYF.